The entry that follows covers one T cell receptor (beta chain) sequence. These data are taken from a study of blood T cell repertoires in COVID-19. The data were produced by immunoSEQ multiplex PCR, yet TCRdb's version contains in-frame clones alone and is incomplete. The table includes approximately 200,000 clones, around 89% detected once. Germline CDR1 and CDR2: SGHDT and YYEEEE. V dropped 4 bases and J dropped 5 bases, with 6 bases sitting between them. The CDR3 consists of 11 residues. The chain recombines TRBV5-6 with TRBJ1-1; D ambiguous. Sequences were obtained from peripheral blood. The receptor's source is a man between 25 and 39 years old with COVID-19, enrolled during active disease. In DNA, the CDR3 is TGTGCCAGCAGCGTGAGGACTGAAGCTTTCTTT. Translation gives CASSVRTEAFF.